Presented here are 7 T cell receptor beta chains from one specimen sequenced in a study of shared clonotypes between healthy human individuals. Naive CD8 cells lacked CD45RO and underwent positive selection for CCR7, leaving out terminally differentiated effector memory CD45RA+ cells. The data were produced by immunoSEQ multiplex PCR, yet TCRdb's version contains in-frame clones alone and is incomplete. The sample comprises some 580,000 clones, about 98% of which are singletons, and 0.3% rests with the top ten. What was sequenced was naive CD8+ T cells sorted from blood. The receptors were gathered from a man aged 25 to 40 in good health.

This chain links TRBV7-2 with TRBJ2-3; 7 bases fit TRBD2. The CDR3 is made up of 15 amino acids. Losses at the gene ends were 2 bases for V and 4 bases for J; bases not matched to a gene: 6. CDR1 SGHTA and CDR2 FQGNSA come from the germline V gene. This CDR3 is CASSLTSGVADTQYF. CDR3 in DNA: TGTGCCAGCAGCTTAACCAGCGGGGTCGCAGATACGCAGTATTTT.

J is TRBJ2-1 and V is TRBV5-5; 8 bases agree with TRBD2. CDR1 and CDR2 (germline): SGHKS, YYEKEE (reference sequence). This CDR3 is 20 amino acids long. V was clipped by 4 bases and J by 0 bases; unmatched bases: 18. The CDR3 is CASSPIPTSELRSSYNEQFF. As DNA, the CDR3 is TGTGCCAGCAGCCCCATCCCGACTAGCGAACTCCGGAGCTCCTACAATGAGCAGTTCTTC.

The chain couples TRBV5-6 to TRBJ1-1; possible D gene TRBD1, 5 bases. The CDR3 sequence is 14 residues long. Germline CDR1 SGHDT, CDR2 YYEEEE. Trimming pared 0 bases from V and 1 base from J, leaving 7 bases between. CDR3 sequence: CASSLAGGNTEAFF. For the CDR3, the DNA is TGTGCCAGCAGCTTGGCCGGGGGGAACACTGAAGCTTTCTTT. The entire variable domain, with the rest obtained from reference TRBV5-6 and TRBJ1-1, is as follows: DAGVTQSPTHLIKTRGQQVTLRCSPKSGHDTVSWYQQALGQGPQFIFQYYEEEERQRGNFPDRFSGHQFPNYSSELNVNALLLGDSALYLCASSLAGGNTEAFFGQGTRLTVV.

The rearrangement joins TRBV6-5 to TRBJ2-7, with 7 positions matching TRBD1. Germline V gene data show CDR1 as MNHEY and CDR2 as SVGAGI. V shed 5 bases, J shed 6 bases, and the junction held 13 bases outside the gene matches. The CDR3 runs 15 residues. For the CDR3, the DNA is TGTGCCAGCAGTACTCTCCGACAGGGCCCGGGCGAGCAGTACTTC. It translates to CASSTLRQGPGEQYF.

As for this clone: This sample also contains other DNA sequences that code for the same CDR3. This chain joins TRBV29-1 and TRBJ1-2; the D gene is possibly TRBD1 (6 bases). Germline CDR1 and CDR2: SQVTM and ANQGSEA. The ends were cut back, 0 bases at V and 8 bases at J, with 10 bases in the middle. The CDR3 loop spans 12 amino acids. The CDR3 reads CSVEDRGYGYTF. In nucleotides, the CDR3 is TGCAGCGTTGAAGACAGGGGATACGGCTACACCTTC.

V usage is TRBV29-1 and J usage is TRBJ2-2; 9 nucleotides align to TRBD1. V was pared by 4 bases and J by 7 bases, with 7 bases of the junction left unmatched. This CDR3 is 14 amino acids long. The V gene's germline CDR1 is SQVTM and CDR2 ANQGSEA. The CDR3 reads CSVVPTDRGGELFF. The CDR3 DNA reads as TGCAGCGTTGTGCCAACGGACAGGGGCGGGGAGCTGTTTTTT.

The chain carries TRBV1 and TRBJ2-3; whether TRBD2, the table's D call, matches the DNA was not checked. TRBV1 is an annotated pseudogene. The CDR3 is made up of 19 amino acids. As DNA, the CDR3 is TGCACCAGCAGCCAAGATCAGCCAGGCGCGGGAGGGGTTACAGATACGCAGTATTTT. Its protein product is CTSSQDQPGAGGVTDTQYF.